This TCR beta chain was identified during a study of OX40 agonist ivuxolimab in advanced cancers. TCRdb's copy holds only in-frame clones and misses some; the assay was immunoSEQ multiplex PCR. Of approximately 61,000 clones listed, 75% to 90% are singletons. V was cut by 4 bases and J by 4 bases, with 7 bases left in between. Looked up from germline, CDR1 is MNHEY and CDR2 is SMNVEV (reference sequence). There are 13 residues in the CDR3. Remarks on this clone: This same CDR3 is encoded by further DNA sequences in the sample.

The V and J genes are TRBV27 and TRBJ2-2; D not certain. Specimen: CD4+ or CD8+ T cells sorted from blood, collected in a trial of the OX40 agonist ivuxolimab. This sequence was found in an adult with an advanced solid tumor such as melanoma, head and neck, liver or kidney cancer. CDR3: CASSSDSTGELFF. The CDR3 region has the DNA TGTGCCAGCAGTTCAGACTCCACCGGGGAGCTGTTTTTT.